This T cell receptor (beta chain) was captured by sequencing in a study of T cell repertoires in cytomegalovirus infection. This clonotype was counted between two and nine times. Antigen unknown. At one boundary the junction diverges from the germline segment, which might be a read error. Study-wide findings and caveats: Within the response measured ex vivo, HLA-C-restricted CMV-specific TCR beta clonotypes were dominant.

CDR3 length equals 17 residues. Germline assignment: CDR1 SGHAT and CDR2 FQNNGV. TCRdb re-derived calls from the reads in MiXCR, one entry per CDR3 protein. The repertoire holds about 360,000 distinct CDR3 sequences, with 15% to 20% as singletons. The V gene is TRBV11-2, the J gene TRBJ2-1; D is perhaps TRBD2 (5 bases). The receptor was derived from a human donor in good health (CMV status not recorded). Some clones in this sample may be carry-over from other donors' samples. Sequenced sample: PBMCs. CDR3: CASSLSWTPDRPVDLIF. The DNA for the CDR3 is TGTGCCAGCAGCTTAAGTTGGACTCCTGATCGCCCCGTTGATTTGATCTTC.